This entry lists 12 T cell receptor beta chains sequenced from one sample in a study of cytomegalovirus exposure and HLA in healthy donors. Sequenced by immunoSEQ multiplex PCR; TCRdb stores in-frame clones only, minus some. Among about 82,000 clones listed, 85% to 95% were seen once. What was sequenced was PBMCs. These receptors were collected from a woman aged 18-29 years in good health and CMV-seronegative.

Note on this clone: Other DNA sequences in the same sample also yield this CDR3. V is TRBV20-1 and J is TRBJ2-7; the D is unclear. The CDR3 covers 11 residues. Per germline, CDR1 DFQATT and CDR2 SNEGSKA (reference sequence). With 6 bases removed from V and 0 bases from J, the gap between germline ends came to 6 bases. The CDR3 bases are TGCAGTGCACTAAGCTCCTACGAGCAGTACTTC. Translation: CSALSSYEQYF.

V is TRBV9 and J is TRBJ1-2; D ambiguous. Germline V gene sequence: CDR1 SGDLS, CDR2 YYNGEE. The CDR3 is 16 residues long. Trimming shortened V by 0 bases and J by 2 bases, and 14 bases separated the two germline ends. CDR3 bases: TGTGCCAGCAGCGTAGAGACGGGGTCCATCAACTATGGCTACACCTTC. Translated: CASSVETGSINYGYTF. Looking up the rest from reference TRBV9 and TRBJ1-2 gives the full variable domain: DSGVTQTPKHLITATGQRVTLRCSPRSGDLSVYWYQQSLDQGLQFLIQYYNGEERAKGNILERFSAQQFPDLHSELNLSSLELGDSALYFCASSVETGSINYGYTFGSGTRLTVV.

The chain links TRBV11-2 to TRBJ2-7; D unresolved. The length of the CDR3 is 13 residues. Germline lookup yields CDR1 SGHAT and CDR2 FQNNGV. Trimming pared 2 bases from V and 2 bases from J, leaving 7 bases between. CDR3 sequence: CASSLPGTYEQYF. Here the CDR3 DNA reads TGTGCCAGCAGCTTACCGGGTACCTACGAGCAGTACTTC.

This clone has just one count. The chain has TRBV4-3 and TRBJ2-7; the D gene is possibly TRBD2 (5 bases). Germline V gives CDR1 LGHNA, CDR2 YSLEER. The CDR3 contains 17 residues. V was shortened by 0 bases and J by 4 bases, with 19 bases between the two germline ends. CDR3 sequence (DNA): TGCGCCAGCAGCCAAGATCCGACGGGGTCCTCCCCTTACGAGCAGTACTTC. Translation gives CASSQDPTGSSPYEQYF.

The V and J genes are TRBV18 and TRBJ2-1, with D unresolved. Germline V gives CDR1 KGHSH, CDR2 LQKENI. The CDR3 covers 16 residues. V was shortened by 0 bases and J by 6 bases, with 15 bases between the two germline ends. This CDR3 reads CASSPPGLIGGNEQFF. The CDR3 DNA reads TGTGCCAGCTCACCACCCGGGTTAATAGGTGGCAATGAGCAGTTCTTC. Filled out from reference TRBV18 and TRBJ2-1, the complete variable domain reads NAGVMQNPRHLVRRRGQEARLRCSPMKGHSHVYWYRQLPEEGLKFMVYLQKENIIDESGMPKERFSAEFPKEGPSILRIQQVVRGDSAAYFCASSPPGLIGGNEQFFGPGTRLTVL.

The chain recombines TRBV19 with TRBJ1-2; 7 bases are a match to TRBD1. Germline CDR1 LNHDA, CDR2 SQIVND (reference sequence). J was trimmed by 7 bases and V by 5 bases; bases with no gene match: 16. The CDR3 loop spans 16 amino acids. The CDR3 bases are TGTGCCAGTAGTCCCGGCACGGACAGGCTCCGGGGTGGCTACACCTTC. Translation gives CASSPGTDRLRGGYTF.

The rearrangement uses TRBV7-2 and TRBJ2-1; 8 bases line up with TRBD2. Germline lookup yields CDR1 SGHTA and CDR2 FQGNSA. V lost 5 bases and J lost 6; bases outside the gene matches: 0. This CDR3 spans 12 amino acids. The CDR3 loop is CASSSGSNEQFF. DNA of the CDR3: TGTGCCAGCAGCAGCGGGAGCAATGAGCAGTTCTTC.

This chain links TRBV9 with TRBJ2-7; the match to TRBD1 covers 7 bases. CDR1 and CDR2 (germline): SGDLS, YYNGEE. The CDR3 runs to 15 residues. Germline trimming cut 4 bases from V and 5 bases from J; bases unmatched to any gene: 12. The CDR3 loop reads CASSMQGVSYDEQYF. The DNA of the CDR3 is TGTGCCAGCAGCATGCAGGGGGTTTCATATGACGAGCAGTACTTC. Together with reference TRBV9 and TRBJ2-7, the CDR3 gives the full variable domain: DSGVTQTPKHLITATGQRVTLRCSPRSGDLSVYWYQQSLDQGLQFLIQYYNGEERAKGNILERFSAQQFPDLHSELNLSSLELGDSALYFCASSMQGVSYDEQYFGPGTRLTVT.

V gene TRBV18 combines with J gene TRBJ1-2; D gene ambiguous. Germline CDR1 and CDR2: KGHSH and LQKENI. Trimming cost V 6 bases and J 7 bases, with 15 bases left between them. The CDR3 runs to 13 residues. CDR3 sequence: CASSSGRRGGYTF. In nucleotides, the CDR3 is TGTGCCAGCTCGTCCGGGAGAAGAGGTGGCTACACCTTC.

CDR3 nucleotide sequence: TGTGCCAGTAGTGTTAGTGAGGCCGGCGGGGAGCTGTTTTTT. Amino acid sequence: CASSVSEAGGELFF. The rearrangement links TRBV19 to TRBJ2-2; D uncertain. Germline V gene data show CDR1 as LNHDA and CDR2 as SQIVND (reference sequence). CDR3 length: 14 residues. Deletions cut 5 bases from V and 7 bases from J, with 14 bases between.

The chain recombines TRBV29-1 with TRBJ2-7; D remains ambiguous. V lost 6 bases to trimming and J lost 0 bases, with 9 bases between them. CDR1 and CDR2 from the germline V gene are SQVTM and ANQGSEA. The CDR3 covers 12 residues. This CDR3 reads CSVRPSSYEQYF. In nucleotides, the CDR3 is TGCAGCGTCAGGCCGAGCTCCTACGAGCAGTACTTC.

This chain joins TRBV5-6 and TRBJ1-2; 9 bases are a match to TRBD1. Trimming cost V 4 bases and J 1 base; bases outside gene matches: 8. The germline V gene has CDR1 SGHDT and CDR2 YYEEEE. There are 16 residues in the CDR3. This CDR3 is CASSLEGQGLNYGYTF. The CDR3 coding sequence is TGTGCCAGCAGCCTGGAGGGACAGGGACTTAACTATGGCTACACCTTC. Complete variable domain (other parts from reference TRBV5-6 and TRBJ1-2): DAGVTQSPTHLIKTRGQQVTLRCSPKSGHDTVSWYQQALGQGPQFIFQYYEEEERQRGNFPDRFSGHQFPNYSSELNVNALLLGDSALYLCASSLEGQGLNYGYTFGSGTRLTVV.